Detailed here is one TCR beta chain. There is no known antigen for this receptor. Base quality data are lacking; no much larger clone is found one base away. The collaborating institutions used their own protocols to collect whole blood in K2EDTA tubes. For TCRbeta analysis, collaborator samples were shipped as frozen whole blood, as isolated PBMCs, or as DNA extracted from either sample type. TCRbeta CDR3 regions were amplified from genomic DNA by means of the immunoSEQ Assay, a bias-controlled multiplex PCR. Turning to the authors' computational methods: Nucleated cell counts per sample were estimated from amplification of reference gene primers within the assay. To quantify the absolute abundance of each unique TCRbeta CDR3 rearrangement, sequence reads were collapsed and filtered. For each sample, productive Simpson clonality was calculated as the square root of Simpson's diversity index over productive rearrangements. The source is immuneACCESS, and TCRdb retained only in-frame sequences with V and J called. Part of the clones is not carried over; for the studies checked, unresolved V genes explain less than half of this, and the remainder is unexplained. From that table come the V and J calls and clone size; the DNA was used to work out D and trimming. Present in this sample are approximately 100,000 clones, 84% of which were seen just once. 10% to 15% of the sample is held by the ten biggest clonotypes.

This specimen comes from a study of blood T cell repertoires in COVID-19 (TCRdb year 2020). Background on the whole study: Samples covering the acute and convalescent phases of COVID-19 were provided by collaborators in the United States, Italy and Spain. The dataset comprised deeply sampled blood TCRbeta repertoires from subjects exposed to, actively infected with, or recovered from COVID-19. The repertoires were released in a freely available public database intended as a resource for research on the immune response to SARS-CoV-2. The samples were drawn from two sources: the first 160 participants of the ongoing ImmuneRACE study, and 1,254 subjects contributed by 6 global collaborators. HLA class I and class II types, where available, came from metadata supplied by the sample provider rather than from assay-based typing. The sample metadata nearly always contained a de-identified subject ID, COVID-19 status, age in years and sex. The material from the prospective study consisted of cDNA or gDNA derived from T cells, B-cell-depleted T cells, or PBMCs. The paper's findings and limits, for the study overall: The amount of clinical and demographic metadata varied by source and participant and was provided uncurated.

According to the germline V gene, CDR1 reads SGHRS and CDR2 reads YFSETQ. The CDR3 measures 16 amino acids from cysteine to phenylalanine. Of the read, only the CDR3 DNA is kept; its 48 bases are in frame from base 1. Compared with germline, V lacks 4 bases and J lacks 4 bases; bases without a gene match: 5. The rearrangement combines TRBV5-1 with TRBJ1-6, with 10 bases matching TRBD1. Specimen: peripheral blood. The source is a human donor in a cohort sampled during active or convalescent COVID-19. The CDR3 sequence is CASSTGTGAYNSPLHF. The base sequence is TGCGCCAGCAGCACCGGGACAGGGGCTTATAATTCACCCCTCCACTTT.